A selection of T cell receptor beta chains follows, all from one sample in a study of graft-versus-host responses after intestinal transplantation. Sequencing used immunoSEQ multiplex PCR; TCRdb keeps in-frame clones, though not all of them. The sample contains roughly 100,000 clones, over 75% of which appear only once. What these receptors recognize is not known. The source was unstimulated CD4+ T cells sorted from spleen or lymph node cells, collected before intestinal transplant. The receptors originated from a human donor who received an intestinal transplant. CDR3s include the opening cysteine and the closing phenylalanine or tryptophan. Fields, in order: clone size, V gene, J gene, D gene, CDR3 protein, CDR3 DNA. A D gene is named only where the DNA matches it firmly. Some rows mark clone size as missing; the rest say once, few, many or name a class of expanded clone.

>-|TRBV30|TRBJ2-7|-
CAWSVPGASYEQYF
TGTGCCTGGAGTGTCCCCGGCGCCTCCTACGAGCAGTACTTC
>-|TRBV9|TRBJ2-5|-
CASSGGAEETQYF
TGTGCCAGCAGCGGGGGGGCGGAAGAGACCCAGTACTTC
>-|TRBV6-5|TRBJ2-1|TRBD2
CVTSIDLAGVYEQFF
TGTGTCACCAGCATAGATCTAGCGGGAGTGTATGAGCAGTTCTTC
>-|TRBV6-6|TRBJ2-1|TRBD1
CASADRPYNEQFF
TGTGCCAGCGCGGACAGGCCCTACAATGAGCAGTTCTTC
>-|TRBV5-6|TRBJ1-2|-
CASSLRGGYTF
TGTGCCAGCAGCTTGAGGGGTGGCTACACCTTC
>once|TRBV11-3|TRBJ2-1|-
CASSLDRSDFREQFF
TGTGCCAGCAGCTTAGATCGGAGTGATTTCAGGGAGCAGTTCTTC
>once|TRBV11-3|TRBJ1-1|-
CASSGRSGEAFF
TGTGCCAGCAGCGGAAGGTCGGGTGAAGCTTTCTTT
>-|TRBV18|TRBJ1-1|-
CASSRRGLGDTEAFF
TGTGCCAGCTCACGCAGGGGTCTCGGAGACACTGAAGCTTTCTTT
>-|TRBV15|TRBJ1-2|-
CATSRDRGSYTF
TGTGCCACCAGCAGAGACAGGGGAAGCTACACCTTC
>-|TRBV2|TRBJ2-7|-
CASSELIAEAYEQYF
TGTGCCAGCAGTGAATTGATAGCGGAAGCCTACGAGCAGTACTTC
>-|TRBV7-9|TRBJ2-5|-
CASSLPERGTQYF
TGTGCCAGCAGCTTACCGGAACGTGGGACCCAGTACTTC
>-|TRBV12-5|TRBJ2-3|-
CASDSGTATDTQYF
TGTGCTAGTGACTCCGGGACGGCCACAGATACGCAGTATTTT
>once|TRBV28|TRBJ1-3|-
CASSARRVGNTIYF
TGTGCCAGCAGTGCCCGGCGAGTTGGAAACACCATATATTTT
>-|TRBV7-3|TRBJ2-2|-
CASSPSAGELFF
TGTGCCAGCAGCCCTTCAGCCGGGGAGCTGTTTTTT
>-|TRBV6-5|TRBJ1-6|-
CASSYFVGSPLHF
TGTGCCAGCAGCTACTTTGTGGGTTCACCCCTCCACTTT
>-|TRBV30|TRBJ2-2|TRBD2
CAWRLTAAGRTGELFF
TGTGCCTGGAGGTTAACAGCGGCCGGGAGGACCGGGGAGCTGTTTTTT
>-|TRBV5-1|TRBJ2-2|TRBD2
CASSPTSGRASGELFF
TGCGCCAGCAGCCCGACTAGCGGGAGGGCTTCGGGGGAGCTGTTTTTT
>-|TRBV10-3|TRBJ2-1|TRBD1
CASWHTGGNEQFF
TGTGCCTCCTGGCACACAGGGGGCAATGAGCAGTTCTTC
>-|TRBV2|TRBJ1-4|-
CASSREDYEKLFF
TGTGCCAGCAGTCGGGAGGACTATGAAAAACTGTTTTTT
>-|TRBV7-6|TRBJ2-7|TRBD1
CASSLGDSRYEQYF
TGTGCCAGCAGCTTAGGGGACAGCCGCTACGAGCAGTACTTC
>once|TRBV30|TRBJ2-7|-
CAWSVKELGGRGVDEQYF
TGTGCCTGGAGTGTTAAGGAGTTGGGGGGGCGCGGGGTGGACGAGCAGTACTTC
>-|TRBV6-6|TRBJ1-5|-
CASSPPPRRSQPQHF
TGTGCCAGCAGTCCCCCTCCTCGACGGAGTCAGCCCCAGCATTTT
>-|TRBV18|TRBJ2-2|-
CASSPYLGELFF
TGTGCCAGCTCACCCTACCTTGGGGAGCTGTTTTTT
>few|TRBV7-2|TRBJ1-5|-
CASSFTSYQPQHF
TGTGCCAGCAGCTTCACGTCTTATCAGCCCCAGCATTTT
>-|TRBV6-5|TRBJ1-2|-
CASSYSRDLEGGYTF
TGTGCCAGCAGTTATAGCCGGGACCTGGAGGGTGGCTACACCTTC
>-|TRBV5-1|TRBJ1-4|TRBD1
CASRTAGTDNEKLFF
TGCGCCAGCAGAACCGCCGGGACAGACAATGAAAAACTGTTTTTT
>-|TRBV19|TRBJ2-7|TRBD1
CAGRDRVYEQYF
TGTGCCGGCCGGGACAGGGTATACGAGCAGTACTTC
>-|TRBV5-1|TRBJ1-1|-
CASSLQSATEAFF
TGCGCCAGCAGCTTACAGAGCGCCACTGAAGCTTTCTTT
>once|TRBV6-5|TRBJ1-1|-
CASSRWVWTEAFF
TGTGCCAGCAGTAGATGGGTGTGGACTGAAGCTTTCTTT
>-|TRBV4-1|TRBJ1-1|TRBD1
CASSPRTGAYTEAFF
TGCGCCAGCAGCCCCCGGACAGGGGCATACACTGAAGCTTTCTTT
>-|TRBV7-9|TRBJ2-3|-
CASSLVGDTQYF
TGTGCCAGCAGCTTAGTGGGAGATACGCAGTATTTT
>-|TRBV7-3|TRBJ1-6|-
CASSLTGVDSPLHF
TGTGCCAGCAGCTTAACAGGGGTGGATTCACCCCTCCACTTT
>-|TRBV2|TRBJ2-4|-
CASSGQRASSRNIQYF
TGTGCCAGCAGTGGTCAGCGGGCCTCCTCGCGGAACATTCAGTACTTC
>-|TRBV5-1|TRBJ2-4|TRBD1
CASSSGQGNIQYF
TGCGCCAGCAGCTCTGGACAGGGAAACATTCAGTACTTC